This T cell receptor (beta chain) was found in a study of T-cell reconstitution after alpha-beta-depleted transplantation in children (dated by TCRdb to about 2016). Broadly, across the study: Using TCR repertoire profiling, the study quantitatively followed how T-cell immune reconstitution unfolded in children after TCRalphabeta/CD19-depleted allogeneic hematopoietic cell transplantation.

Note on this clonotype: This clone's antigen is unknown. Base qualities are not recorded, but no much larger clone differs from it by a single base.

This specimen's treatment or condition label, per the study, means: allogeneic hematopoietic cell transplantation with graft depleted of TCRalphabeta T cells and CD19 B cells. The children who served as transplant recipients had been given grafts of TCRalphabeta/CD19-depleted allogeneic hematopoietic cells. Results the study describes overall, beyond this receptor: In some patients, the high TCRbeta diversity seen at day 60 was put down to recipient T cells and intrathymic progenitors that had survived conditioning. The frequencies of hyperexpanded clones fell over the following months, and after one year, T-cell counts and TCRbeta diversity were mostly attributed to newly produced T cells. Apparently early alphabetaT-cell count recovery about two months after transplant reportedly relied on only several hundred rapidly expanded clones derived from non-depleted graft cells.

The library was produced with PCR. TCRdb names Illumina HiSeq 2500 as the instrument used. To normalize quantification of the TCRbeta repertoire, the TCR libraries were built with molecular barcoding that relied on unique molecular identifiers. Clones were called with MiXCR by TCRdb after fastp trimmed the public reads at Q25, and only in-frame beta chains were retained. Rows matching on CDR3 protein sequence are summarized as one entry with the most common DNA and genes. Here the sample has about 440,000 distinct CDR3 sequences; 43% occur a single time. About 30% of the sample belongs to the ten largest clones. Based on the germline V gene, the CDR1 and CDR2 sequences are SGHTA and FQGNSA. V is clipped by 4 bases and J by 0 bases, and the sequence between their germline boundaries is 13 bases long. The CDR3 runs 15 amino acids, cysteine and phenylalanine included. The kept DNA is CDR3 alone, 45 bases in frame from the first base.

This chain is built from TRBV7-2 and TRBJ2-7; the D segment cannot be called with confidence. This clonotype was sampled from a girl aged 2 to 10 with aplastic anemia, due to receive a stem cell transplant. Sample: PBMCs, taken before TCRalphabeta/CD19-depleted stem cell transplant. Here is the DNA: TGTGCCAGCAGCTCCGTTGTTCAGAGCTCCTACGAGCAGTACTTC. Its product reads: CASSSVVQSSYEQYF.